These T cell receptor beta chains were read from a single sample in a study of blood T cell repertoires in COVID-19. Some clones are missing from TCRdb's copy, which holds only in-frame ones; the method was immunoSEQ multiplex PCR. This table has fewer than 75,000 clones, more than 70% appearing once. Sequencing was performed on peripheral blood. These receptors were taken from a man in his 60s with active or convalescent COVID-19. CDR3s include the opening cysteine and the closing phenylalanine or tryptophan. D genes are given only for firm matches. Rows may omit the clone size; those that give it use once, few, many or a size class.

abundance	v_gene	j_gene	d_gene	CDR3nt	CDR3aa
-	TRBV19	TRBJ1-2	-	TGTGCCAGTAGCCCCGGGGGGGTACGGCAGAGGGGCTACACCTTC	CASSPGGVRQRGYTF
-	TRBV5-1	TRBJ2-7	TRBD1	TGCGCCAGCAGAGGAGGGACAGGGGATCTGCTTAAGTACTTC	CASRGGTGDLLKYF
once	TRBV5-1	TRBJ1-6	TRBD1	TGCGCCAGCAGCTTCCTGGGACAGGATAATTCACCCCTCCACTTT	CASSFLGQDNSPLHF
-	TRBV15	TRBJ1-5	-	TGTGCCACCAGCCAACGGAGGGATCAGCCCCAGCATTTT	CATSQRRDQPQHF
-	TRBV11-2	TRBJ2-3	-	TGTGCCAGCAGCTTAGGGGGGGTCAGCACAGATACGCAGTATTTT	CASSLGGVSTDTQYF
-	TRBV21-1	TRBJ1-4	-	TGTGCCAGCGCCCGGACAGGGCCGTTCTTTTTTTATGAAAAACTGTTTTTT	CASARTGPFFFYEKLFF
-	TRBV5-4	TRBJ2-3	TRBD1	TGTGCCAGCAGCCCGACAGGGAACACAGATACGCAGTATTTT	CASSPTGNTDTQYF
-	TRBV19	TRBJ2-7	TRBD1	TGTGCCAGTAGTATAGACAGGGGGCCTTCCGAGCAGTACTTC	CASSIDRGPSEQYF
-	TRBV5-1	TRBJ2-6	-	TGCGCCAGCAGCCCGGAGGGCCTCTCTGGGGCCAACGTCCTGACTTTC	CASSPEGLSGANVLTF
-	TRBV3-1/TRBV3-2	TRBJ1-3	-	TGTGCCAGCAGTCAACCCGGGACAGGAAACACCATATATTTT	CASSQPGTGNTIYF
-	TRBV4-2	TRBJ2-5	TRBD2	TGTGCCAGCAGCCAAGAAACTAGCGGGGGAGAGACCCAGTACTTC	CASSQETSGGETQYF
few	TRBV4-1	TRBJ2-5	TRBD1	TGCGCCAGCAGCACCCGTTCGGTACCCACCGGGACAGCTCAAGAGACCCAGTACTTC	CASSTRSVPTGTAQETQYF
-	TRBV5-6	TRBJ1-5	-	TGTGCCAGCAGCTTGGGGATAGAAGAGGATCAGCCCCAGCATTTT	CASSLGIEEDQPQHF
-	TRBV19	TRBJ2-2	-	TGTGCCAGTAAGAGGAGCACAGGACCTCCGAACACCGGGGAGCTGTTTTTT	CASKRSTGPPNTGELFF
-	TRBV24-1	TRBJ2-3	-	TGTGCCACCAGTGGCGTGGGAGCAACGACAGATACGCAGTATTTT	CATSGVGATTDTQYF
few	TRBV6-5	TRBJ1-2	-	TGTGCCAGCAGTACAGATGGCTATGGCTACACCTTC	CASSTDGYGYTF
-	TRBV19	TRBJ1-1	-	TGTGCCAGTCATCCGGGATGGGGGGGACGCACTGAAGCTTTCTTT	CASHPGWGGRTEAFF
-	TRBV9	TRBJ2-2	-	TGTGCCAGCAGCGTACCAAGTCAGCGCACCGGGGAGCTGTTTTTT	CASSVPSQRTGELFF
-	TRBV3-1/TRBV3-2	TRBJ2-1	TRBD2	TGTGCCAGCAGCCAAGCCTACGGGGGGGGCAATGAGCAGTTCTTC	CASSQAYGGGNEQFF
-	TRBV29-1	TRBJ1-2	-	TGCAGCGTTCGAAGTGTTGGGGCAGGGGAAGGCTACACCTTC	CSVRSVGAGEGYTF
once	TRBV15	TRBJ2-3	-	TGTGCCACCAGCAGAGGATCGGGGGGCCGCACAGATACGCAGTATTTT	CATSRGSGGRTDTQYF
-	TRBV2	TRBJ1-2	-	TGTGCCAGCAAGACCGGGGGACCAACACGCGGCTACACCTTC	CASKTGGPTRGYTF
-	TRBV6-2/TRBV6-3	TRBJ1-5	TRBD1	TGTGCCAGCAGCCGGGACAGGTTAAGGCAGCCCCAGCATTTT	CASSRDRLRQPQHF
-	TRBV5-7	TRBJ1-2	TRBD1	TGTGCCAGCAGCTGGGGACAGCCCGCTAACTATGGCTACACCTTC	CASSWGQPANYGYTF
once	TRBV27	TRBJ1-5	TRBD1	TGTGCCAGCAGTTCCGCAGGGGGTAGGGGGGTACGCAATCAGCCCCAGCATTTT	CASSSAGGRGVRNQPQHF
-	TRBV29-1	TRBJ2-1	-	TGCAGCGTCTACAGAACCGGCTACAATGAGCAGTTCTTC	CSVYRTGYNEQFF
-	TRBV28	TRBJ2-7	-	TGTGCCAGCAGCCACGGACAGAGTCCATCCTACGAGCAGTACTTC	CASSHGQSPSYEQYF
-	TRBV11-3	TRBJ2-1	-	TGTGCCAGCGGAGCAGGGACCTACAATGAGCAGTTCTTC	CASGAGTYNEQFF
few	TRBV5-6	TRBJ1-2	-	TGTGCCAGCAGCTTGGCCCAGGGTAGTTACTATGGCTACACCTTC	CASSLAQGSYYGYTF
-	TRBV4-2	TRBJ1-2	-	TGTGCCAGCAGCCAAGATCTTACAGGGTCCACCACAACCTATGGCTACACCTTC	CASSQDLTGSTTTYGYTF
-	TRBV11-3	TRBJ2-4	TRBD1	TGTGCCAGCAGCTTAGATTGTATTCTCTTTGGACAGGGGATGTACATTCAGTACTTC	CASSLDCILFGQGMYIQYF
-	TRBV20-1	TRBJ1-2	-	TGCAGTACAGGGTCTGGCTACACCTTC	CSTGSGYTF
once	TRBV19	TRBJ1-5	-	TGTGCCAGTAGGGGCGGCGGCGGGAGCAATCAGCCCCAGCATTTT	CASRGGGGSNQPQHF